What follows are 32 T cell receptor beta chains derived from one specimen sequenced in a study of T cell responses to AZD1222 COVID-19 vaccine. Profiled with immunoSEQ multiplex PCR; TCRdb holds only in-frame clones, not every one. The sample carries 66,000 or so clones, about 90% recorded once. The input for sequencing was peripheral blood, taken on day 0 of AZD1222 vaccination. The receptor source for this set is an adult in good health.

The chain joins TRBV6-6 to TRBJ1-2, with D perhaps TRBD1 (5 bases). This CDR3 is 13 amino acids long. Deletions cut 4 bases from V and 2 bases from J, with 8 bases between. The germline V gene encodes CDR1 MNHNY and CDR2 SVGAGI (reference sequence). CDR3 nucleotide sequence: TGTGCCAGCAGTTCGCCAGGGAACTATGGCTACACCTTC. Translation: CASSSPGNYGYTF.

This chain uses TRBV18 with TRBJ2-5; D may be TRBD1 or TRBD2 (5 bases each). The V end lost 3 bases, the J end lost 5 bases, and 10 bases lay between the germline ends. From germline, CDR1 is KGHSH and CDR2 LQKENI. CDR3 length: 13 residues. CDR3 residues: CASSPTEGETQYF. The CDR3 DNA is TGTGCCAGCTCACCTACAGAGGGGGAGACCCAGTACTTC.

The chain is built from TRBV6-1 and TRBJ1-2; TRBD1 matches 9 bases. The germline V gene encodes CDR1 MNHNS and CDR2 SASEGT. CDR3 length: 15 amino acids. V was pared by 3 bases and J by 2 bases, with 4 bases of the junction left unmatched. CDR3 DNA sequence: TGTGCCAGCAGTGAGGGGGACAGGGCCAACTATGGCTACACCTTC. Protein product: CASSEGDRANYGYTF.

The genes are TRBV19 and TRBJ1-1, with 7 bases aligning to TRBD1. V shed 9 bases, J shed 3 bases, and the junction held 10 bases outside the gene matches. CDR3 length equals 14 residues. Germline V gene data show CDR1 as LNHDA and CDR2 as SQIVND (reference sequence). The CDR3 loop is CASGRTGLYTEAFF. Here the CDR3 DNA reads TGTGCCAGCGGAAGGACAGGTCTTTACACTGAAGCTTTCTTT. The entire variable domain, with the rest obtained from reference TRBV19 and TRBJ1-1, is as follows: DGGITQSPKYLFRKEGQNVTLSCEQNLNHDAMYWYRQDPGQGLRLIYYSQIVNDFQKGDIAEGYSVSREKKESFPLTVTSAQKNPTAFYLCASGRTGLYTEAFFGQGTRLTVV.

The chain carries TRBV6-5 and TRBJ1-1; D is unclear. The CDR3 is made up of 15 amino acids. The germline V and J ends were trimmed by 0 bases and 1 base, with 9 bases remaining between them. The V gene's germline CDR1 is MNHEY and CDR2 SVGAGI. The CDR3 DNA reads TGTGCCAGCAGTTACTCGCCAGGCCGGAACACTGAAGCTTTCTTT. Its protein is CASSYSPGRNTEAFF.

The chain couples TRBV7-2 to TRBJ2-2; 8 bases align to TRBD2. Germline V CDR1 and CDR2: SGHTA, FQGNSA. The trim removed 5 bases at V and 1 base at J, leaving 6 bases unmatched. This CDR3 spans 16 amino acids. CDR3 nucleotides: TGTGCCAGCAGCGAAACAAGCGGGAGGAACACCGGGGAGCTGTTTTTT. Translating gives CASSETSGRNTGELFF.

The rearrangement joins TRBV29-1 to TRBJ1-3, with D unclear. The V gene's germline CDR1 is SQVTM and CDR2 ANQGSEA. V was shortened by 7 bases and J by 4 bases, with 11 bases between the two germline ends. This CDR3 region has 12 residues. CDR3 DNA sequence: TGCAGCGGCAAAGAGACAGGAAACACCATATATTTT. Translated, it gives CSGKETGNTIYF.

This chain connects TRBV9 to TRBJ2-2, with 7 bases aligning to TRBD2. Losses at the gene ends were 2 bases for V and 7 bases for J; bases not matched to a gene: 11. The CDR3 runs 16 residues. Germline CDR1 SGDLS, CDR2 YYNGEE. The CDR3 nucleotides read TGTGCCAGCAGCGTCACTGGACTAGGGGTAATCGGGGAGCTGTTTTTT. It yields the protein CASSVTGLGVIGELFF.

This chain uses TRBV6-2 or TRBV6-3 with TRBJ1-2, with D maybe TRBD1 (5 bases). CDR3 length equals 16 residues. Germline V lookup: CDR1 MNHEY, CDR2 SVGEGT. With 0 bases removed from V and 4 bases from J, the gap between germline ends came to 15 bases. The CDR3 DNA is TGTGCCAGCAGTTACTCATCCGACAGATCCTTCTATGGCTACACCTTC. This translates into CASSYSSDRSFYGYTF.

The chain employs TRBV9 and TRBJ2-5; TRBD2 is a possible D gene (6 bases). The V gene's germline CDR1 is SGDLS and CDR2 YYNGEE. The V end was cut by 2 bases, the J end by 5 bases, with 16 bases between. CDR3 length: 15 residues. The CDR3 DNA sequence: TGTGCCAGCAGCGTCGGGCAGGGAGGTCTGGAGACCCAGTACTTC. Residues: CASSVGQGGLETQYF.

The chain carries TRBV11-2 and TRBJ1-6; D remains unclear. Trimming cost V 5 bases and J 9 bases, with 17 bases left between them. Germline CDR1 is SGHAT and CDR2 is FQNNGV. The length of the CDR3 is 15 residues. CDR3: CASSAQAIWGSPLHF. The DNA for the CDR3 is TGTGCCAGCAGCGCTCAGGCGATCTGGGGTTCACCCCTCCACTTT. The variable domain in full, with the rest retrieved from reference TRBV11-2 and TRBJ1-6, is EAGVAQSPRYKIIEKRQSVAFWCNPISGHATLYWYQQILGQGPKLLIQFQNNGVVDDSQLPKDRFSAERLKGVDSTLKIQPAKLEDSAVYLCASSAQAIWGSPLHFGNGTRLTVT.

The chain employs TRBV5-1 and TRBJ1-1; tentatively, D is TRBD1 (6 bases). The CDR3 length is 13 residues. V lost 3 bases and J 4 bases, leaving 10 bases between the germline ends. Germline V gives CDR1 SGHRS, CDR2 YFSETQ. The CDR3 DNA sequence: TGCGCCAGCAGCTACAGGGACGGCACTGAAGCTTTCTTT. Translation gives CASSYRDGTEAFF.

The chain combines TRBV5-4 with TRBJ1-5; no definite D call. Germline V gives CDR1 SGHNT, CDR2 YYREEE (reference sequence). This CDR3 is built from 11 residues. With 4 bases removed from V and 9 bases from J, the gap between germline ends came to 8 bases. CDR3 nucleotides: TGTGCCAGCAGCAAGGGAGCGCCCCAGCATTTT. Encoded protein: CASSKGAPQHF. The full variable domain, completed using reference TRBV5-4 and TRBJ1-5, is ETGVTQSPTHLIKTRGQQVTLRCSSQSGHNTVSWYQQALGQGPQFIFQYYREEENGRGNFPPRFSGLQFPNYSSELNVNALELDDSALYLCASSKGAPQHFGDGTRLSIL.

V and J are TRBV3-1 (or the pseudogene TRBV3-2) and TRBJ1-3; D possibly corresponds to TRBD1 (6 bases). Deletions cut 4 bases from V and 3 bases from J, with 16 bases between. The CDR3 loop spans 16 amino acids. Germline assignment: CDR1 LGHDT and CDR2 YNNKEL (reference sequence). The CDR3 loop is CASSPADRRDGNTIYF. CDR3 in DNA: TGTGCCAGCAGCCCCGCTGACAGGAGAGATGGAAACACCATATATTTT.

This clone was recorded once. The chain couples TRBV13 to TRBJ1-2; D might be TRBD1 (5 bases). CDR3 length equals 16 residues. CDR1 PRHDT and CDR2 FYEKMQ come from the germline V gene (reference sequence). V lost 1 base, J lost 4 bases, and 16 bases lay in between. CDR3 amino acids: CASSLVGEGNFYGYTF. CDR3 nucleotide sequence: TGTGCCAGCAGCTTAGTGGGAGAGGGGAATTTCTATGGCTACACCTTC.

The gene calls are TRBV5-6 and TRBJ2-4; TRBD1 might be the D (5 bases). Germline lookup yields CDR1 SGHDT and CDR2 YYEEEE. Deletions cut 2 bases from V and 8 bases from J, with 11 bases between. This CDR3 is built from 13 residues. DNA of the CDR3: TGTGCCAGCAGCTTAGGTGACAGAGACATTCAGTACTTC. It is translated as CASSLGDRDIQYF.

The chain links TRBV6-5 to TRBJ2-2, with 7 bases lining up with TRBD1. CDR3 length: 14 amino acids. Germline assignment: CDR1 MNHEY and CDR2 SVGAGI. V trimming: 6 bases; J trimming: 2 bases; junction bases outside the gene matches: 3. Written as DNA, the CDR3 is TGTGCCAGCAGACGACAGGGAAACACCGGGGAGCTGTTTTTT. Translation gives CASRRQGNTGELFF.

V gene TRBV4-3 combines with J gene TRBJ1-2; no firm D call. There are 14 residues in the CDR3. In germline, CDR1 is LGHNA, CDR2 YSLEER. Deletions cut 0 bases from V and 3 bases from J, with 8 bases between. The CDR3 protein is CASSQDRTYYGYTF. The CDR3 DNA is TGCGCCAGCAGCCAAGATCGGACGTACTATGGCTACACCTTC.

The V call is TRBV5-1, the J call TRBJ2-2; 7 nucleotides agree with TRBD1. Trimming took 1 base from V and 7 from J; bases not matched to a gene: 7. Germline V gene sequence: CDR1 SGHRS, CDR2 YFSETQ. This CDR3 is 15 amino acids long. CDR3 coding DNA: TGCGCCAGCAGCTTGACAGGGGAATATTTCGGGGAGCTGTTTTTT. It specifies CASSLTGEYFGELFF.

The chain carries TRBV10-3 and TRBJ2-2, with no clear D. CDR1 is ENHRY and CDR2 is SYGVKD in the germline V gene. V lost 3 bases to trimming and J lost 1 base, with 6 bases between them. This CDR3 has 14 residues. CDR3 residues: CAISDELNTGELFF. CDR3 DNA: TGTGCCATCAGTGACGAATTGAACACCGGGGAGCTGTTTTTT.

The chain recombines TRBV19 with TRBJ2-4; 8 bases match TRBD2. Germline lookup yields CDR1 LNHDA and CDR2 SQIVND (reference sequence). Trimming took 3 bases from V and 13 from J; bases not matched to a gene: 11. The CDR3 covers 14 residues. The DNA of the CDR3 is TGTGCCAGTAGTATCACGGGACTAGTCCTTGGGCAGTACTTC. Its translation: CASSITGLVLGQYF.

J is TRBJ1-5 and V is TRBV27, with a weak D call TRBD1 (5 bases). Germline V gives CDR1 MNHEY, CDR2 SMNVEV (reference sequence). The CDR3 totals 12 residues. V was pared by 2 bases and J by 7 bases, with 6 bases between. CDR3 in amino acids: CASSLRGQPQHF. CDR3 DNA sequence: TGTGCCAGCAGTTTAAGGGGACAGCCCCAGCATTTT.

V usage is TRBV5-1 and J usage is TRBJ1-2, with TRBD1 as a possible D gene (6 bases). Germline CDR1 reads SGHRS; CDR2 reads YFSETQ. This CDR3 spans 14 amino acids. The germline V and J ends were trimmed by 4 bases and 3 bases, with 13 bases remaining between them. CDR3 bases: TGCGCCAGCAGCCCCTCGGGGGGCGACTATGGCTACACCTTC. Its protein is CASSPSGGDYGYTF. The whole variable domain, filled in from reference TRBV5-1 and TRBJ1-2, reads KAGVTQTPRYLIKTRGQQVTLSCSPISGHRSVSWYQQTPGQGLQFLFEYFSETQRNKGNFPGRFSGRQFSNSRSEMNVSTLELGDSALYLCASSPSGGDYGYTFGSGTRLTVV.

In DNA form, the CDR3 reads TGCGCCAGCAGCCAAGGACAGGGCGGGACCTACGAGCAGTACTTC. It encodes CASSQGQGGTYEQYF. This chain uses TRBV4-1 with TRBJ2-7; D may be TRBD1 (7 bases). CDR1 MGHRA and CDR2 YSYEKL come from the germline V gene. CDR3 length equals 15 residues. V lost 1 base and J 2 bases, leaving 12 bases between the germline ends.

V usage is TRBV3-1 (or the pseudogene TRBV3-2) and J usage is TRBJ1-2; D is uncertain. V was trimmed by 0 bases and J by 5 bases, leaving 19 bases between them. The germline V gene encodes CDR1 LGHDT and CDR2 YNNKEL (reference sequence). This CDR3 has 17 residues. CDR3 bases: TGTGCCAGCAGCCAAGAGACCAGCACATATCAACTTTATGGCTACACCTTC. Amino acids: CASSQETSTYQLYGYTF.

About this clone itself: The junction departs from germline at one end; a sequencing error may be responsible. The chain carries TRBV2 and TRBJ2-1, with D unresolved. The CDR3 runs 11 residues. CDR1 and CDR2 from the germline V gene are SNHLY and FYNNEI. CDR3 coding DNA: TGTGCCAGCTTCTTTTACAGTGAGCAGTTCTTC. Amino acids: CASFFYSEQFF.

The chain carries TRBV9 and TRBJ2-3, with 8 bases identical to TRBD1. V lost 2 bases, J lost 4 bases, and 3 bases stayed unmatched. Germline CDR1 is SGDLS and CDR2 is YYNGEE. The CDR3 sequence is 14 residues long. In DNA form, the CDR3 reads TGTGCCAGCAGCGTGAAACAGGGGGCAGATACGCAGTATTTT. The encoded protein is CASSVKQGADTQYF.

This clone was observed once. The chain links TRBV18 to TRBJ1-4; D is unresolved. CDR3 length equals 15 residues. Germline V gene lookup returns CDR1 KGHSH and CDR2 LQKENI. Between the trimmed V and J ends, which lost 6 bases and 3 bases, there was a span of 14 bases. In DNA form, the CDR3 reads TGTGCCAGCTCCCTAAGCAGAGGCTCTAATGAAAAACTGTTTTTT. Encoded protein: CASSLSRGSNEKLFF.

J is TRBJ1-4 and V is TRBV3-1 (or the pseudogene TRBV3-2); D unresolved. This CDR3 has 15 residues. Germline CDR1 reads LGHDT; CDR2 reads YNNKEL (reference sequence). Trimming shortened V by 4 bases and J by 4 bases, and 13 bases separated the two germline ends. The CDR3 DNA reads as TGTGCCAGCAGCCTCCTGGGATGGGGTAATGAAAAACTGTTTTTT. Protein sequence: CASSLLGWGNEKLFF.

V is TRBV3-1 (or the pseudogene TRBV3-2) and J is TRBJ2-7, with a tentative D call TRBD2 (6 bases). Deletions cut 4 bases from V and 4 bases from J, with 14 bases between. CDR1 and CDR2 (germline): LGHDT, YNNKEL (reference sequence). The CDR3 is made up of 14 amino acids. The chain's CDR3 is CASSPRTTTYEQYF. The CDR3 coding sequence is TGTGCCAGCAGCCCTCGGACTACTACTTACGAGCAGTACTTC.

The chain joins TRBV6-2 or TRBV6-3 to TRBJ1-5; no firm D call. CDR1 MNHEY and CDR2 SVGEGT come from the germline V gene. The CDR3 runs 14 residues. Trimming shortened V by 4 bases and J by 3 bases, and 10 bases separated the two germline ends. Here the CDR3 DNA reads TGTGCCAGCAGTTCCTACGGCTACAATCAGCCCCAGCATTTT. The encoded protein is CASSSYGYNQPQHF.

The rearrangement links TRBV4-1 to TRBJ2-3; 7 bases match TRBD2. V was pared by 1 base and J by 4 bases, with 8 bases of the junction left unmatched. In germline, CDR1 is MGHRA, CDR2 YSYEKL. The CDR3 is 16 amino acids. Here the CDR3 DNA reads TGCGCCAGCAGCCAAGTCGGACTAGAAGTTGCAGATACGCAGTATTTT. Its protein product is CASSQVGLEVADTQYF.